The rows below give T cell receptor beta chains drawn from one sample of a study of blood T cell repertoires in COVID-19. TCRdb keeps only in-frame clones here, not all; method: immunoSEQ multiplex PCR. This table holds about 150,000 clones, about 80% found once. The specimen sequenced was peripheral blood. Every receptor here comes from a man aged 70 or older with acute or convalescent COVID-19. Both conserved end residues are part of each CDR3. The order of the fields is clone size, V gene, D gene, J gene, CDR3 protein, CDR3 DNA. The D gene is left open where the match is weak. Not all rows give a size; the values are once, few, many and, for expanded clones, a class.

once	TRBV7-9	-	TRBJ2-7	CASSLDGGPSYEQYF	TGTGCCAGCAGCTTGGACGGGGGGCCCTCCTACGAGCAGTACTTC
-	TRBV15	TRBD1	TRBJ2-7	CATRSDRGSSYEQYF	TGTGCCACCAGATCCGACAGGGGGTCCTCCTACGAGCAGTACTTC
-	TRBV27	-	TRBJ2-7	CASRSLGEEAYEQYF	TGTGCCAGCCGTTCTTTAGGGGAAGAGGCCTACGAGCAGTACTTC
-	TRBV18	-	TRBJ2-2	CASSPRPQKVNTGELFF	TGTGCCAGCTCACCACGCCCACAAAAAGTCAACACCGGGGAGCTGTTTTTT
-	TRBV6-2/TRBV6-3	TRBD2	TRBJ2-1	CASSYNRGRAYNEQFF	TGTGCCAGCAGTTACAATCGCGGGAGGGCCTACAATGAGCAGTTCTTC
-	TRBV4-1	TRBD2	TRBJ2-1	CASSQPNSGGAPPEQFF	TGCGCCAGCAGCCAGCCGAATAGCGGGGGGGCCCCTCCCGAGCAGTTCTTC
few	TRBV28	TRBD1	TRBJ1-2	CASSLGSGGFYGYTF	TGTGCCAGCAGTTTAGGGTCAGGGGGCTTCTATGGCTACACCTTC
-	TRBV6-5	TRBD1	TRBJ2-2	CASNPRGQNTGELFF	TGTGCCAGCAACCCAAGGGGGCAGAACACCGGGGAGCTGTTTTTT
-	TRBV10-2	TRBD1	TRBJ2-7	CASSPGQPYEQYF	TGCGCCAGCAGCCCGGGACAGCCATACGAGCAGTACTTC
-	TRBV28	-	TRBJ1-4	CASSLYGLPRGEKLFF	TGTGCCAGCAGTTTGTATGGTCTTCCCAGAGGGGAAAAACTGTTTTTT
-	TRBV19	-	TRBJ1-3	CATQEGKDGNTIYF	TGTGCCACCCAAGAGGGAAAGGACGGAAACACCATATATTTT
-	TRBV6-2/TRBV6-3	-	TRBJ2-2	CASSYPSGGASTGELFF	TGTGCCAGCAGTTACCCCTCTGGAGGGGCCAGCACCGGGGAGCTGTTTTTT
-	TRBV18	-	TRBJ2-5	CASSPTARGRETQYF	TGTGCCAGCTCCCCGACGGCCAGGGGTCGAGAGACCCAGTACTTC
-	TRBV19	-	TRBJ1-5	CATGTLGAQHF	TGTGCCACCGGGACTCTCGGGGCCCAGCATTTT
-	TRBV3-1/TRBV3-2	TRBD2	TRBJ2-1	CASSQGGTSGGMNEQFF	TGTGCCAGCAGCCAAGGCGGGACTAGCGGGGGGATGAATGAGCAGTTCTTC
-	TRBV3-1/TRBV3-2	-	TRBJ2-7	CASSRGLTVGYEQYF	TGTGCCAGCAGCCGAGGACTAACGGTTGGGTACGAGCAGTACTTC
-	TRBV24-1	TRBD2	TRBJ2-7	CATSDLGASGSYEQYF	TGTGCCACCAGTGATTTAGGTGCTAGCGGGAGCTACGAGCAGTACTTC
-	TRBV7-9	-	TRBJ2-6	CASSFGGLYVLTF	TGTGCCAGCAGCTTCGGGGGGCTGTACGTCCTGACTTTC
-	TRBV15	-	TRBJ1-4	CATSRESQAGEKLFF	TGTGCCACCAGCAGAGAGAGCCAGGCGGGTGAAAAACTGTTTTTT
once	TRBV7-8	TRBD1	TRBJ2-7	CASSLVRSGQGSYEQYF	TGTGCCAGCAGCTTAGTTCGGTCGGGACAGGGCTCCTACGAGCAGTACTTC
-	TRBV3-1/TRBV3-2	-	TRBJ1-3	CASSHQNIGNTIYF	TGTGCCAGCAGCCATCAAAACATAGGAAACACCATATATTTT
few	TRBV3-1/TRBV3-2	TRBD1	TRBJ1-2	CASSPGTAYGYTF	TGTGCCAGCAGCCCAGGGACAGCCTATGGCTACACCTTC
-	TRBV30	TRBD1	TRBJ1-1	CAWSAPSGDRDKEAFF	TGTGCCTGGAGTGCCCCCTCCGGGGACAGAGACAAGGAAGCTTTCTTT
few	TRBV7-9	TRBD1	TRBJ1-1	CASSAQGENTEAFF	TGTGCCAGCAGCGCCCAGGGGGAGAACACTGAAGCTTTCTTT
-	TRBV5-4	TRBD1	TRBJ1-2	CASSPTPGQGSYGYTF	TGTGCCAGCAGCCCTACCCCCGGACAGGGTAGCTATGGCTACACCTTC